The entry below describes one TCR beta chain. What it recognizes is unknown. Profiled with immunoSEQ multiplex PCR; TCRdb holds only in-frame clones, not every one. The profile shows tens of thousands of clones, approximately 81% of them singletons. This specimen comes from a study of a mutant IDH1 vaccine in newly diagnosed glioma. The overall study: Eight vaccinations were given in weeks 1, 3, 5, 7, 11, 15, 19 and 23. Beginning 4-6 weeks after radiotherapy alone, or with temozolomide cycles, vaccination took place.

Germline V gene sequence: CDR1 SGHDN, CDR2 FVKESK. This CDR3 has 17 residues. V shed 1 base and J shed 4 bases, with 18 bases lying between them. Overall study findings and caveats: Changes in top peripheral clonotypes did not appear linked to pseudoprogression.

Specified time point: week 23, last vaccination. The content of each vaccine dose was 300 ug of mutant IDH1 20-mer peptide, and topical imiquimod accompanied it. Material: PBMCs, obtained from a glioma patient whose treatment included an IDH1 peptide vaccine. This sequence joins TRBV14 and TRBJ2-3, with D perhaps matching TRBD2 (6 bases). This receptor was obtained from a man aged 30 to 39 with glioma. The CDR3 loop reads CASSQGFVNSGADTQYF. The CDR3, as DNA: TGTGCCAGCAGCCAAGGATTCGTGAATTCGGGGGCAGATACGCAGTATTTT.